The rows below give T cell receptor beta chains drawn from one sample of a study of blood T cell repertoires in COVID-19. Sequenced by immunoSEQ multiplex PCR; TCRdb stores in-frame clones only, minus some. The sample has over 65,000 clones; 86% are singletons. The sequencing input was peripheral blood. These receptors all stem from a man aged 50-60 years with active or convalescent COVID-19. CDR3s include the opening cysteine and the closing phenylalanine or tryptophan. D genes are given only for firm matches.

d_call,v_call,cdr3_length,j_call,cdr3_nt,cdr3_aa
TRBD1,TRBV7-9,17,TRBJ2-3,TGTGCCAGCAGCTCAAGCCCCGGGACAGGGAGCACAGATACGCAGTATTTT,CASSSSPGTGSTDTQYF
.,TRBV19,13,TRBJ1-2,TGTGCCAGTAGTATGGACAGCTTCTATGGCTACACCTTC,CASSMDSFYGYTF
TRBD2,TRBV19,15,TRBJ2-5,TGTGCCAGTAGTCTAGCGGGAGTGCTACAAGAGACCCAGTACTTC,CASSLAGVLQETQYF
TRBD1,TRBV7-8,14,TRBJ2-5,TGTGCCAGCAGCTCGCGACAGGGGCGGGAGACCCAGTACTTC,CASSSRQGRETQYF
.,TRBV24-1,12,TRBJ1-1,TGTGCCACCAGTGTGCGGGGGACTGAAGCTTTCTTT,CATSVRGTEAFF
TRBD1,TRBV20-1,14,TRBJ2-1,TGCAGTGCTAGTTTCGGACAGGGCTACAATGAGCAGTTCTTC,CSASFGQGYNEQFF
TRBD1,TRBV9,16,TRBJ1-3,TGTGCCAGCAGCGCGGGACAGGGGTTTTCTGGAAACACCATATATTTT,CASSAGQGFSGNTIYF
.,TRBV28,14,TRBJ1-5,TGTGCCAGCAGTTTCGACAGAGTTGTTAAGCCCCAGCATTTT,CASSFDRVVKPQHF
TRBD1,TRBV19,16,TRBJ2-2,TGTGCCAGTAGTACCCCCGGGGGACAGGGTGCCGGGGAGCTGTTTTTT,CASSTPGGQGAGELFF
.,TRBV5-1,14,TRBJ2-5,TGCGCCAGCAGCTCACAGGCCCCCCAAGAGACCCAGTACTTC,CASSSQAPQETQYF
.,TRBV20-1,11,TRBJ1-1,TGCAGTGCCGTCCTCTCGGTTGAAGCTTTCTTT,CSAVLSVEAFF
TRBD2,TRBV9,14,TRBJ2-2,TGTGCCAGCAGCCCCCGGACTAGCGGGAGTAGGCTGTTTTTT,CASSPRTSGSRLFF
.,TRBV30,18,TRBJ2-1,TGTGCCTGGAGTGTGATGCCGGGACTTATCCTCTCCTACAATGAGCAGTTCTTC,CAWSVMPGLILSYNEQFF
.,TRBV5-1,12,TRBJ2-5,TGCGCCAGCAGCCAGGACCAAGAGACCCAGTACTTC,CASSQDQETQYF
TRBD1,TRBV29-1,13,TRBJ2-7,TGCAGCGTTGTTGGGGACAGGGGGGGGTCGCAGTACTTC,CSVVGDRGGSQYF
TRBD1,TRBV28,16,TRBJ1-5,TGTGCCAGCAGTTTAATGGGACAGGGGTTCAATCAGCCCCAGCATTTT,CASSLMGQGFNQPQHF